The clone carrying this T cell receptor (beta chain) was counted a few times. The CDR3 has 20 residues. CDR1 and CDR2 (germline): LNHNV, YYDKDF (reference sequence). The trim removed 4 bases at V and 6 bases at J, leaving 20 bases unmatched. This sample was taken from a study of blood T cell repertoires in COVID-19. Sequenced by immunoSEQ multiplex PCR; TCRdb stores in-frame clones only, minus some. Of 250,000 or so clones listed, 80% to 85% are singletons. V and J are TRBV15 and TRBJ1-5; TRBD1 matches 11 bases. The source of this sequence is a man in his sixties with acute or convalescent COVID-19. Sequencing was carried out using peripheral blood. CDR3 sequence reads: CATSKRPGQGAAIRVQPQHF. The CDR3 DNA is TGTGCCACCAGCAAACGTCCCGGACAGGGGGCAGCCATCAGGGTTCAGCCCCAGCATTTT.